The rows below give T cell receptor beta chains drawn from one sample of a study of T-cell reconstitution after alpha-beta-depleted transplantation in children. Via MiXCR, TCRdb re-called the PCR reads, giving one row per CDR3 protein. The sample has about 600,000 distinct CDR3 sequences; around 23% are singletons. The sample in question was PBMCs, mostly from graft donor cells, obtained 360 days after TCRalphabeta/CD19-depleted stem cell transplant. The receptors shown here come from a boy under three years old who had a stem cell transplant for acute myeloid leukemia, so the T cells may come from the graft donor. The CDR3 runs from the conserved cysteine through the conserved F or W. Each record gives: J gene, V gene, D gene, clone size, CDR3 protein, CDR3 DNA. A D gene is named only where the DNA matches it firmly. Part of the rows lack a size; the others show once, few, many or a class for expanded clones.

J: TRBJ2-3
V: TRBV6-5
D: TRBD1
size: -
CDR3: CASRLQGSTDTQYF
DNA: TGTGCCAGCAGATTACAGGGGAGCACAGATACGCAGTATTTT

J: TRBJ1-6
V: TRBV6-5
D: -
size: many
CDR3: CASSYGLGPYNSPLHF
DNA: TGTGCCAGCAGTTACGGTTTGGGACCGTATAATTCACCCCTCCACTTT

J: TRBJ1-2
V: TRBV12-3/TRBV12-4
D: -
size: many
CDR3: CANQEGRDNYGYTF
DNA: TGTGCCAACCAGGAAGGCAGGGATAACTATGGCTACACCTTC

J: TRBJ2-2
V: TRBV24-1
D: -
size: -
CDR3: CATSETRGRPNTGELFF
DNA: TGTGCCACCAGTGAAACCAGGGGACGCCCGAACACCGGGGAGCTGTTTTTT

J: TRBJ2-3
V: TRBV12-3/TRBV12-4
D: TRBD2
size: -
CDR3: CASRKAGGLSDTQYF
DNA: TGTGCCAGCAGGAAAGCGGGGGGTTTGTCAGATACGCAGTATTTT

J: TRBJ2-7
V: TRBV20-1
D: -
size: -
CDR3: CSASTGGYTYEQYF
DNA: TGCAGTGCTAGTACTGGGGGTTATACCTACGAGCAGTACTTC

J: TRBJ2-3
V: TRBV20-1
D: -
size: many
CDR3: CSARAVWATDTQYF
DNA: TGCAGTGCTAGGGCTGTCTGGGCCACAGATACGCAGTATTTT

J: TRBJ2-7
V: TRBV11-2
D: -
size: -
CDR3: CASSRTAGYEQYF
DNA: TGTGCCAGCAGCCGGACAGCTGGATACGAGCAGTACTTC

J: TRBJ1-2
V: TRBV20-1
D: TRBD1
size: many
CDR3: CSARDQGQGDYGYTF
DNA: TGCAGTGCTAGAGATCAGGGGCAGGGGGACTATGGCTACACCTTC

J: TRBJ2-1
V: TRBV7-2
D: TRBD2
size: -
CDR3: CASSSRLAGGLDEQFF
DNA: TGTGCCAGCAGCTCCCGACTAGCGGGGGGGCTCGATGAGCAGTTCTTC

J: TRBJ2-1
V: TRBV4-1
D: -
size: once
CDR3: CASSLSIEAYNEQFF
DNA: TGCGCCAGCAGCCTTTCAATCGAGGCCTACAATGAGCAGTTCTTC

J: TRBJ2-1
V: TRBV28
D: -
size: -
CDR3: CASSLGGLYNEQFF
DNA: TGTGCCAGCAGTTTGGGGGGGCTCTACAATGAGCAGTTCTTC

J: TRBJ2-3
V: TRBV28
D: TRBD1
size: -
CDR3: CASSTYRDRLDTQYF
DNA: TGTGCCAGCAGTACCTACCGGGACAGATTAGATACGCAGTATTTT

J: TRBJ2-7
V: TRBV19
D: -
size: many
CDR3: CASSIDLPGGQYF
DNA: TGTGCCAGTAGTATAGATCTGCCGGGCGGGCAGTACTTC

J: TRBJ2-6
V: TRBV12-3/TRBV12-4
D: -
size: many
CDR3: CASSHTTGPYSGANVLTF
DNA: TGTGCCAGCAGTCACACAACGGGGCCTTACTCTGGGGCCAACGTCCTGACTTTC

J: TRBJ2-3
V: TRBV10-1
D: TRBD1
size: few
CDR3: CASSEWTGPTPTQYF
DNA: TGCGCCAGCAGTGAGTGGACAGGGCCCACACCTACGCAGTATTTT

J: TRBJ2-2
V: TRBV6-5
D: -
size: few
CDR3: CASSYGVTGELFF
DNA: TGTGCCAGCAGTTACGGGGTTACCGGGGAGCTGTTTTTT

J: TRBJ2-1
V: TRBV12-3/TRBV12-4
D: TRBD2
size: -
CDR3: CASSLYPTSGGAHEQFF
DNA: TGTGCCAGCAGTTTATACCCTACTAGCGGGGGGGCCCATGAGCAGTTCTTC

J: TRBJ1-2
V: TRBV20-1
D: -
size: -
CDR3: CSARDRRSGLGEYGYTF
DNA: TGCAGTGCTAGAGATCGTCGATCGGGATTGGGAGAGTATGGCTACACCTTC

J: TRBJ1-5
V: TRBV2
D: -
size: -
CDR3: CASSEGGPRQPQHF
DNA: TGTGCCAGCAGCGAGGGGGGGCCGAGGCAGCCCCAGCATTTT

J: TRBJ2-3
V: TRBV4-3
D: TRBD2
size: -
CDR3: CASSQGEGNPQYF
DNA: TGCGCCAGCAGCCAAGGGGAGGGGAATCCGCAGTATTTT